Presented here are 18 T cell receptor beta chains from one specimen sequenced in a study of blood T cell repertoires in COVID-19. Sequenced by immunoSEQ multiplex PCR; TCRdb stores in-frame clones only, minus some. The repertoire holds around 420,000 clones, 88% seen once, with 2% to 2.5% in the top ten. The specimen was PBMCs or T cells enriched from blood (not recorded which). The origin of the receptors is a woman aged 40 to 55 with acute COVID-19.

The chain carries TRBV9 and TRBJ1-2; 9 bases map to TRBD1. This CDR3 spans 14 amino acids. Germline CDR1 SGDLS, CDR2 YYNGEE. V was clipped by 4 bases and J by 12 bases; unmatched bases: 13. In nucleotides, the CDR3 is TGTGCCAGCAGCCCTGGCCCGGGACAGGGTTATGACACCTTC. As protein: CASSPGPGQGYDTF.

As to this clone: Within the sample, other DNA sequences also encode this same CDR3. The chain's CDR3 is CASSLGQGGYGYTF. The CDR3 nucleotides are TGCGCCAGCAGCTTGGGGCAGGGAGGCTATGGCTACACCTTC. V usage is TRBV5-1 and J usage is TRBJ1-2; D may be TRBD1 (5 bases). CDR1 and CDR2 from the germline V gene are SGHRS and YFSETQ. The CDR3 totals 14 residues. Trimming removed 0 bases at V and 4 bases at J, with 10 bases between.

As concerns this clone: This specimen includes other DNA sequences encoding the same CDR3. The chain couples TRBV29-1 to TRBJ2-2; D is unclear. Germline V CDR1 and CDR2: SQVTM, ANQGSEA. Trimming cost V 4 bases and J 1 base, with 4 bases left between them. There are 12 residues in the CDR3. Written as DNA, the CDR3 is TGCAGCGTTGGGCAGAACACCGGGGAGCTGTTTTTT. This sequence encodes CSVGQNTGELFF.

The rearrangement links TRBV18 to TRBJ2-2; 8 bases map to TRBD2. This CDR3 spans 16 amino acids. CDR1 is KGHSH, CDR2 LQKENI, per germline. Trimming cost V 0 bases and J 6 bases; bases outside gene matches: 6. The CDR3 DNA reads as TGTGCCAGCTCACCACCGACTAGCGAGATGGCCGGGGAGCTGTTTTTT. Translated: CASSPPTSEMAGELFF.

V is TRBV30 and J is TRBJ1-4, with D maybe TRBD1 (5 bases). V dropped 4 bases and J dropped 7 bases, with 10 bases sitting between them. This CDR3 region has 12 residues. Germline-derived CDR1 and CDR2 are GTSNPN and SVGIG (reference sequence). Here the CDR3 reads CAWTREGEKLFF. The CDR3, as DNA: TGTGCCTGGACCAGGGAGGGTGAAAAACTGTTTTTT.

V usage is TRBV11-2 and J usage is TRBJ2-2; no clear D gene. CDR1 is SGHAT and CDR2 is FQNNGV in the germline V gene. The CDR3 contains 13 residues. The ends were cut back, 5 bases at V and 7 bases at J, with 11 bases in the middle. CDR3 amino acids: CASSAYINGELFF. The DNA of the CDR3 is TGTGCCAGCAGCGCCTATATCAACGGGGAGCTGTTTTTT.

The chain uses TRBV19 and TRBJ1-2; 7 bases line up with TRBD1. Trimming removed 1 base from V and 4 bases from J; junction bases left unmatched: 3. Germline CDR1 LNHDA, CDR2 SQIVND (reference sequence). The CDR3 extends over 14 amino acids. CDR3 nucleotides: TGTGCCAGTAGTATAGCCGGGACAGTCTATGGCTACACCTTC. Its protein is CASSIAGTVYGYTF.

This chain links TRBV30 with TRBJ1-1, with D unclear. Trimming pared 2 bases from V and 3 bases from J, leaving 10 bases between. There are 13 residues in the CDR3. The germline V gene has CDR1 GTSNPN and CDR2 SVGIG (reference sequence). The CDR3 protein is CAWSRGFDTEAFF. The CDR3 DNA reads TGTGCCTGGAGTCGAGGATTCGACACTGAAGCTTTCTTT.

The V gene is TRBV4-1, the J gene TRBJ2-3; D not certain. Germline V CDR1 and CDR2: MGHRA, YSYEKL. Trimming took 0 bases from V and 1 from J, leaving 5 bases between them. The CDR3 length is 14 residues. The CDR3 nucleotides read TGCGCCAGCAGCCAAGAGTCGGGCACAGATACGCAGTATTTT. It codes for CASSQESGTDTQYF.

The J gene is TRBJ2-7, the V gene TRBV6-5, with TRBD2 matching 7 bases. CDR1 and CDR2 (germline): MNHEY, SVGAGI. V was clipped by 8 bases and J by 10 bases; unmatched bases: 8. CDR3 size: 11 residues. CDR3 amino acids: CASGTSVLQYF. CDR3 DNA sequence: TGTGCCAGCGGAACTAGCGTACTCCAGTACTTC.

This chain links TRBV7-9 with TRBJ2-5; 10 bases are a match to TRBD2. Trimming took 4 bases from V and 5 from J; bases not matched to a gene: 4. This CDR3 has 14 residues. The V gene's germline CDR1 is SEHNR and CDR2 FQNEAQ (reference sequence). The CDR3 nucleotides read TGTGCCAGCAGCTCGCCGGGACTAGCGGAGACCCAGTACTTC. Encoded protein: CASSSPGLAETQYF.

The rearrangement links TRBV19 to TRBJ1-6, with 8 bases matching TRBD1. In germline, CDR1 is LNHDA, CDR2 SQIVND (reference sequence). V lost 2 bases to trimming and J lost 9 bases; unmatched junction nucleotides: 6. The CDR3 consists of 15 residues. The CDR3 DNA reads as TGTGCCAGTAGTATACAACAGGGGGGAGGTTCACCCCTCCACTTT. It encodes CASSIQQGGGSPLHF.

The CDR3 DNA is TGTGCCAGCTCACCCCCGATGGGACAGACTAATGAAAAACTGTTTTTT. Translation: CASSPPMGQTNEKLFF. V usage is TRBV18 and J usage is TRBJ1-4, with 7 positions matching TRBD1. CDR1 and CDR2 from the germline V gene are KGHSH and LQKENI. Trimming cost V 3 bases and J 2 bases; bases outside gene matches: 6. The CDR3 runs to 16 residues.

The chain employs TRBV5-4 and TRBJ2-2; D perhaps matches TRBD2 (7 bases). Deletions cut 3 bases from V and 5 bases from J, with 20 bases between. Germline loops: CDR1 SGHNT, CDR2 YYREEE (reference sequence). This CDR3 is built from 17 residues. CDR3 region: CASSSLAGARGTGELFF. As DNA, the CDR3 is TGTGCCAGCAGCTCGTTGGCGGGGGCGCGAGGGACCGGGGAGCTGTTTTTT.

J is TRBJ1-1 and V is TRBV29-1; D not certain. The CDR3 totals 13 residues. V lost 6 bases and J lost 4, with 15 bases in between. Per the germline V gene, CDR1 is SQVTM and CDR2 is ANQGSEA. CDR3 loop: CSVAALPGTEAFF. CDR3 nucleotide sequence: TGCAGCGTCGCGGCCTTGCCGGGCACTGAAGCTTTCTTT.

The chain uses TRBV24-1 and TRBJ1-2; no firm D call. This CDR3 has 15 residues. Germline CDR1 is KGHDR and CDR2 is SFDVKD. V lost 4 bases and J 0 bases, leaving 11 bases between the germline ends. Here the CDR3 reads CATSEDDTANYGYTF. CDR3 in DNA: TGTGCCACCAGTGAAGACGACACGGCTAACTATGGCTACACCTTC.

The V call is TRBV7-2, the J call TRBJ2-5; 10 bases match TRBD2. Germline V lookup: CDR1 SGHTA, CDR2 FQGNSA. Trimming cost V 5 bases and J 3 bases; bases outside gene matches: 9. The CDR3 has 16 amino acids. Here the CDR3 reads CASSPRGAGGKETQYF. CDR3 nucleotides: TGTGCCAGCAGCCCCCGAGGAGCGGGGGGGAAAGAGACCCAGTACTTC.

V and J are TRBV5-1 and TRBJ2-3; the D gene is possibly TRBD2 (6 bases). The CDR3 is 16 residues long. The germline V gene encodes CDR1 SGHRS and CDR2 YFSETQ. Trimming took off 0 bases at V and 0 bases at J, with 11 bases between the two ends. CDR3 in DNA: TGCGCCAGCAGCTTGGGGGCGGGGACTAGCACAGATACGCAGTATTTT. This sequence encodes CASSLGAGTSTDTQYF.